This paragraph covers one TCR beta chain sequence. Its cognate antigen is unknown. The unsorted PBMC sample used ten immunoSEQ deep assay plates. In the source study's methods: Quality scores were absent from the junction-only immunoSEQ sequences, so filtering differed. The table came from immunoSEQ multiplex PCR; TCRdb's copy has only in-frame clones and leaves some out. V, J and clone size derive from that table, while D and trimming were established from the DNA sequence. The data show some 450,000 clones, about 74% seen once. Healthy HIV-negative adults with no recent acute infections or vaccinations were recruited as donors. This sample was included in a study of shared clonotypes between healthy human individuals. Study results and limitations: Clonotype sharing among the donors was expected to vary with sequencing depth.

The CDR3 runs to 12 residues. The germline V gene has CDR1 SGHRS and CDR2 YFSETQ. The ends were cut back, 0 bases at V and 3 bases at J, with 1 base in the middle. This TCR was sampled from a woman aged 35 to 49 in good health. Some clones in this sample may be carry-over from other donors' samples. This chain joins TRBV5-1 and TRBJ1-3; no clear D gene. Sequencing was carried out using PBMCs. The CDR3: CASSLGGNTIYF. CDR3 sequence (DNA): TGCGCCAGCAGCTTGGGTGGAAACACCATATATTTT.